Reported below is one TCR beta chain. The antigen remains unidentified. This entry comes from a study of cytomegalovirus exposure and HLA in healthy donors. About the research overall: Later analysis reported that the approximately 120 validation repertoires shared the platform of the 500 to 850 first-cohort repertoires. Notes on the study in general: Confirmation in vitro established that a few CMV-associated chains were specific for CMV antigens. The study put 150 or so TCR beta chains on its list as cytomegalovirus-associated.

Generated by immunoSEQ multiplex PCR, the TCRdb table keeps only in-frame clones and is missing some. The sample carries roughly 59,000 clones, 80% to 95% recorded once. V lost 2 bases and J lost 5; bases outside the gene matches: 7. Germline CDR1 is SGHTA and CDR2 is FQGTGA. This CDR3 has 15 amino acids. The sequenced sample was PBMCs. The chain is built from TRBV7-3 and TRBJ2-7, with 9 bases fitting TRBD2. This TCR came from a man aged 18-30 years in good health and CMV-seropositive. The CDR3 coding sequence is TGTGCCAGCAGCTTAGGGCTAGCGGGATACCACGAGCAGTACTTC. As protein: CASSLGLAGYHEQYF. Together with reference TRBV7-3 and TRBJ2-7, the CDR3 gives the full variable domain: GAGVSQTPSNKVTEKGKYVELRCDPISGHTALYWYRQSLGQGPEFLIYFQGTGAADDSGLPNDRFFAVRPEGSVSTLKIQRTERGDSAVYLCASSLGLAGYHEQYFGPGTRLTVT.